This T cell receptor beta chain was recovered during a study of T cell responses to AZD1222 COVID-19 vaccine. The study's findings and limits: Spike-specific TCR breadth and depth were elevated following two AZD1222 doses. Just six people given AZD1222 tested seropositive at baseline. It should be noted that donors were predominantly white British and more often female, and clonal diversity was possibly underestimated.

With regard to this clone: Its antigen is still unknown.

Germline values: CDR1 KGHSH, CDR2 LQKENI. Trimming removed 3 bases from V and 1 base from J; junction bases left unmatched: 12. The CDR3 extends over 19 amino acids. Profiled with immunoSEQ multiplex PCR; TCRdb holds only in-frame clones, not every one. Among 90,000 or so clones listed, around 91% were seen once. The TCR originated in an adult who received the AZD1222 COVID-19 vaccine. The chain couples TRBV18 to TRBJ2-3; TRBD2 matches at 11 bases. The source material was peripheral blood, sampled 28 days after the second AZD1222 dose. The CDR3 bases are TGTGCCAGCTCACCTCGCTCACCCAAGACTAGCGGGGGCACAGATACGCAGTATTTT. It specifies CASSPRSPKTSGGTDTQYF.